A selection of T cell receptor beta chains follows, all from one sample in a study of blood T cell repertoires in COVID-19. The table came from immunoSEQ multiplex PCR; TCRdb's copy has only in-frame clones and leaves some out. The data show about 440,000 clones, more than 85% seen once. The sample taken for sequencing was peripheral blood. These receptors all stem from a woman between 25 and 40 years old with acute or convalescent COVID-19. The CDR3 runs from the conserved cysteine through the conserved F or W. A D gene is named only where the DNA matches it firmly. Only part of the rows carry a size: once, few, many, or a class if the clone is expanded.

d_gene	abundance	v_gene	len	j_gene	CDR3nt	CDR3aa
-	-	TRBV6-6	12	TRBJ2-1	TGTGCCAGCAGTGGCAGGGTGAATGAGCAGTTCTTC	CASSGRVNEQFF
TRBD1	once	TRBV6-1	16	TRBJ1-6	TGTGCCAGCAGTGAAACATACAGGGGTAGGAATTCACCCCTCCACTTT	CASSETYRGRNSPLHF
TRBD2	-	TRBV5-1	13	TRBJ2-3	TGCGCCAGCAGCATTAGCGGGGGAGGGGCGCAGTATTTT	CASSISGGGAQYF
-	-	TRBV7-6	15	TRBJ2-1	TGTGCCAGCAGCTTGGTCCGCGGGCGATACAATGAGCAGTTCTTC	CASSLVRGRYNEQFF
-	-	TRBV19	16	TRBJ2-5	TGTGCCAGTAGTATGGGACCCGGGACAATCCAAGAGACCCAGTACTTC	CASSMGPGTIQETQYF
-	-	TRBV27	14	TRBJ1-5	TGTGCCAGCAGTCCAGGGCGAGGTAATCAGCCCCAGCATTTT	CASSPGRGNQPQHF
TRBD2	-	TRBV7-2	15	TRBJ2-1	TGTGCCAGCAGCTCCTTAGCGGGGGGGTACAATGAGCAGTTCTTC	CASSSLAGGYNEQFF
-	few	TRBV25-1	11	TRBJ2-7	TGTGCCAGCAGTGACAACACCGAGCAGTACTTC	CASSDNTEQYF
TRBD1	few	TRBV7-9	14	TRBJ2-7	TGTGCCAGCAGAACCGGACAGGGTGAAGACGAGCAGTACTTC	CASRTGQGEDEQYF
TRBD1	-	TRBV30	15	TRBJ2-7	TGTGCCTGGAGTGGAACCGGACAGGGAACAACCGAGCAGTACTTC	CAWSGTGQGTTEQYF
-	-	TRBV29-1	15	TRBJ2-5	TGCAGCGTTGTGAACCCAACCCAGGGGGGAGAGACCCAGTACTTC	CSVVNPTQGGETQYF
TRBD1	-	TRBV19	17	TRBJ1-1	TGTGCCAGTAGTATTTTCGGGACAGGGCAGAAGAACACTGAAGCTTTCTTT	CASSIFGTGQKNTEAFF
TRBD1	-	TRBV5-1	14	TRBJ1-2	TGCGCCAGCAGGCCGACAGGGGGCCTCTATGGCTACACCTTC	CASRPTGGLYGYTF
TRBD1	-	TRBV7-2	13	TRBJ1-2	TGTGCCAGCAGTCGACGACAGGGCGAGGGCTACACCTTC	CASSRRQGEGYTF